This paragraph covers one TCR beta chain sequence. Its antigen remains unknown. The entry originates in a study of cytomegalovirus exposure and HLA in healthy donors. Study-wide findings and caveats: Published work reported that the classifier diagnosed cytomegalovirus status with high specificity and sensitivity. When analyzed later, the rates of TCR association showed variation by HLA locus, with DRB1 the most and HLA-C the fewest.

PCR employed 60 Vbeta and 13 Jbeta primers. Clones were read by immunoSEQ multiplex PCR, and TCRdb kept only the in-frame ones, dropping some. The table has 170,000 or so clones, 78% seen once. The TCR comes from a woman aged 40 to 50 in good health and CMV-seronegative. Sequencing was done on a sample of PBMCs.

CDR3 protein: CASSSLTRSAKEQYF. As DNA, the CDR3 is TGTGCCAGCAGTTCCCTGACCAGATCGGCCAAGGAGCAGTACTTC. The rearrangement links TRBV27 to TRBJ2-5, with D unclear. The CDR3 runs to 15 residues. Germline V gives CDR1 MNHEY, CDR2 SMNVEV (reference sequence). Trimming pared 4 bases from V and 11 bases from J, leaving 23 bases between.